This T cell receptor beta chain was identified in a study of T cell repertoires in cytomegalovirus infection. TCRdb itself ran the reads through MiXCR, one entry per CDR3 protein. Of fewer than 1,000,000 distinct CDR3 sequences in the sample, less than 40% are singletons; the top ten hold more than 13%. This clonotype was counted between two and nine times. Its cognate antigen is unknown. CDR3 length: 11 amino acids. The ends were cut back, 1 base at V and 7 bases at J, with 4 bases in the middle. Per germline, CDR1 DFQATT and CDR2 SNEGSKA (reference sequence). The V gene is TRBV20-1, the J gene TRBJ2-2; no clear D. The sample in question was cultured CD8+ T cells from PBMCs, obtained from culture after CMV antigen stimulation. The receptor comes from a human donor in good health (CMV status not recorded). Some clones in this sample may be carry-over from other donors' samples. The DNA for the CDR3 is TGCAGTGCTAGAGCTTTCGGGGAGCTGTTTTTT. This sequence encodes CSARAFGELFF.